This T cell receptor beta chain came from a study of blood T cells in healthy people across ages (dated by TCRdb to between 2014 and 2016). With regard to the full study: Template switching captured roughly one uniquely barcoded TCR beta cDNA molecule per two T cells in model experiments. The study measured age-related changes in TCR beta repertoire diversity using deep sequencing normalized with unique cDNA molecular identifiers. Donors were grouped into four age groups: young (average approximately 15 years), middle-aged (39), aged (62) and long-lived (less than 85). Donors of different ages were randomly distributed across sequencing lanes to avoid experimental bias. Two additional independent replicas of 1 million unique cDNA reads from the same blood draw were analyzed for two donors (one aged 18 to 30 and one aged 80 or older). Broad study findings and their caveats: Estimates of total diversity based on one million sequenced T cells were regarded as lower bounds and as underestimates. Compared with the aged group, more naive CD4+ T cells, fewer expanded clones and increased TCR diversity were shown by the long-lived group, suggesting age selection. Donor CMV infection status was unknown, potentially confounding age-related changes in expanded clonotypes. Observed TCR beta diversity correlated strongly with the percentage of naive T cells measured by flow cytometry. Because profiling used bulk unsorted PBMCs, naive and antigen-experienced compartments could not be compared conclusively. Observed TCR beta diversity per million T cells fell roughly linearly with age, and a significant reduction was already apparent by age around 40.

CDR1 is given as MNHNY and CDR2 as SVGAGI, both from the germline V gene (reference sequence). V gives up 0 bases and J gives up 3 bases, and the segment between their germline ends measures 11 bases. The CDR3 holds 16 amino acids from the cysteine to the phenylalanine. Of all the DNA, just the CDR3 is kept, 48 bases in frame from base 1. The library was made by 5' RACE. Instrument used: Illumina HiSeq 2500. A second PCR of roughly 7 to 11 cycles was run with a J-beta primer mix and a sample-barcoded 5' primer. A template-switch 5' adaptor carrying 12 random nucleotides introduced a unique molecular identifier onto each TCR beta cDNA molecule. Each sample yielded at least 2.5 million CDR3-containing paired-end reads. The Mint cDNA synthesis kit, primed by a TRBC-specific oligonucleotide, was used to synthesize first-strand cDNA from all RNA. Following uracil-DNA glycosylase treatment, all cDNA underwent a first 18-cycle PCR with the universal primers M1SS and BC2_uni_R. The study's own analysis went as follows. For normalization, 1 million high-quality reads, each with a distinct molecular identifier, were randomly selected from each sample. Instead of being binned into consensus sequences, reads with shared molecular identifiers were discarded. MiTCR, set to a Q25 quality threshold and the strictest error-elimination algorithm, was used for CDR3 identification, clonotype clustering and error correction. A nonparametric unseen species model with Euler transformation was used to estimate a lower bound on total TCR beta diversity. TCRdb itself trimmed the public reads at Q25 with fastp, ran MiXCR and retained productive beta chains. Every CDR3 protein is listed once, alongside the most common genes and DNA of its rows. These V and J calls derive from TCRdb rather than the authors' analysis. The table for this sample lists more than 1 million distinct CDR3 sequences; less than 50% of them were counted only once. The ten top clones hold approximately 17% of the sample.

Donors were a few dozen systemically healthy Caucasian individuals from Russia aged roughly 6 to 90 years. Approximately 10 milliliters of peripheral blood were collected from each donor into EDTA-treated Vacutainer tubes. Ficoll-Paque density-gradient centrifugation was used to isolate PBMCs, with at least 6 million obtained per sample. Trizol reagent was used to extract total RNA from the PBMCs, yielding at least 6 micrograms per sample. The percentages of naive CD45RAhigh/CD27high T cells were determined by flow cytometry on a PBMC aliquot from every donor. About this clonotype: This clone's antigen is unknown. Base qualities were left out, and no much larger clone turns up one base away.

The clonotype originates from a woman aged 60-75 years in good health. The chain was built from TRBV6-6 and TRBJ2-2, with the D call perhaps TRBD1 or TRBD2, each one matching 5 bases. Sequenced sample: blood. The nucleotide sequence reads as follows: TGTGCCAGCAGTTACTCGCTCGGGGCCGACACCGGGGAGCTGTTTTTT. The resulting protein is CASSYSLGADTGELFF.